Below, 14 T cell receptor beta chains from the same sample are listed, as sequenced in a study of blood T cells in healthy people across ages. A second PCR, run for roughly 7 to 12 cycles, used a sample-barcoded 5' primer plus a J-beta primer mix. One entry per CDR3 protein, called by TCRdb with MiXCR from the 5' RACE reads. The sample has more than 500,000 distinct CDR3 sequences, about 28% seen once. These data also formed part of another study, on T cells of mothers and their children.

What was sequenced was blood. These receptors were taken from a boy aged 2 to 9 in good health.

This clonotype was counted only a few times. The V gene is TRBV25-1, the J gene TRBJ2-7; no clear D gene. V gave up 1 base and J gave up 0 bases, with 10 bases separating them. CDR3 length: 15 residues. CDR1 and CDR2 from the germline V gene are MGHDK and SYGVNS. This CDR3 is CASSEWAEPSYEQYF. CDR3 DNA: TGTGCCAGCAGTGAATGGGCGGAACCCTCCTACGAGCAGTACTTC.

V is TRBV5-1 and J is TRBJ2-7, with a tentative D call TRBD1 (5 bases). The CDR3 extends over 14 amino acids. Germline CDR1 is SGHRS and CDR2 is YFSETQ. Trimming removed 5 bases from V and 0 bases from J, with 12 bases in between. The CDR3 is CASRARQNSYEQYF. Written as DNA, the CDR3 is TGCGCCAGCAGGGCCCGACAGAACTCCTACGAGCAGTACTTC.

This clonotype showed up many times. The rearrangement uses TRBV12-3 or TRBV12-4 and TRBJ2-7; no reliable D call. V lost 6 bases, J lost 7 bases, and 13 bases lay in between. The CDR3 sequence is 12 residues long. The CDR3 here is CASSSGAGEQYF. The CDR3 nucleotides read TGTGCCAGCAGCTCTGGTGCTGGGGAGCAGTACTTC.

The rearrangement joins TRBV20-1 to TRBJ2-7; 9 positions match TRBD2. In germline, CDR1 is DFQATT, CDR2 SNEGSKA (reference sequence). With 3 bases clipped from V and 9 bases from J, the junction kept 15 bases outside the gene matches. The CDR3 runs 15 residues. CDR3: CSARDLLAGPSVQYF. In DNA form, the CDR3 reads TGCAGTGCTAGGGATCTACTAGCGGGCCCATCGGTGCAGTACTTC.

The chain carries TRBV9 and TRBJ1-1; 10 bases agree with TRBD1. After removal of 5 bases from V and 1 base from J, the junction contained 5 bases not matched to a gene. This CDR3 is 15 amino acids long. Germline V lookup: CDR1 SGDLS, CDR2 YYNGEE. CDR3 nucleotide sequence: TGTGCCAGCAGTGCCAGACAGGGGGCGAACACTGAAGCTTTCTTT. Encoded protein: CASSARQGANTEAFF.

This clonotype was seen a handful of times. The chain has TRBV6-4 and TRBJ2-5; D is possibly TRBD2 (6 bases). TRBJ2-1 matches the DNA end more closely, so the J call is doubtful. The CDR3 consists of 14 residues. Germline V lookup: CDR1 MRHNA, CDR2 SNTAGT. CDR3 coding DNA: TGTGCCAGCAGTGAGGAGGGGACCCACAATGAGCAGTTCTTC. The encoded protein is CASSEEGTHNEQFF.

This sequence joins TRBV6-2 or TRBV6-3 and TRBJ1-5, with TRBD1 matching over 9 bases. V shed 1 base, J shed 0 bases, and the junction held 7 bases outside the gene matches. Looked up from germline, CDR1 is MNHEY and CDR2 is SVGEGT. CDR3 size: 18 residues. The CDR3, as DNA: TGTGCCAGCAGTTACTACGACAGGGGGTTGATTAGCAATCAGCCCCAGCATTTT. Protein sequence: CASSYYDRGLISNQPQHF.

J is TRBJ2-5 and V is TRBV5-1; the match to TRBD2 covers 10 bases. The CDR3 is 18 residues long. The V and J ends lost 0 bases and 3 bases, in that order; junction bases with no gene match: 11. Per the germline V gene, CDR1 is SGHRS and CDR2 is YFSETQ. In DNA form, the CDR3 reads TGCGCCAGCAGCTTGGGACTAGCGGCCAGCGGGGGGGAAGAGACCCAGTACTTC. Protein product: CASSLGLAASGGEETQYF.

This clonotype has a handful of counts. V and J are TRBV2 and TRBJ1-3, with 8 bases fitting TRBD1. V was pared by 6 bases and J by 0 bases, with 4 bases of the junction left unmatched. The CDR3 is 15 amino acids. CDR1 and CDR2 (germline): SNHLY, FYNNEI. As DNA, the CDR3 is TGTGCCAGCAGCCCGGACAGGGACTCTGGAAACACCATATATTTT. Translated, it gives CASSPDRDSGNTIYF. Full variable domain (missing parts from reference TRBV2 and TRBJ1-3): EPEVTQTPSHQVTQMGQEVILRCVPISNHLYFYWYRQILGQKVEFLVSFYNNEISEKSEIFDDQFSVERPDGSNFTLKIRSTKLEDSAMYFCASSPDRDSGNTIYFGEGSWLTVV.

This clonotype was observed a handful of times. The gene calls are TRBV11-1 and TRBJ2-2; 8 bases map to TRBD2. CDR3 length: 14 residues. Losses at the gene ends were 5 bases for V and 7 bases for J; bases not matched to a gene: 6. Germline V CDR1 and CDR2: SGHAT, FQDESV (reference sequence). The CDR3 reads CASSLGGGIGELFF. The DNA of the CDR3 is TGTGCCAGCAGCCTCGGCGGGGGGATCGGGGAGCTGTTTTTT.

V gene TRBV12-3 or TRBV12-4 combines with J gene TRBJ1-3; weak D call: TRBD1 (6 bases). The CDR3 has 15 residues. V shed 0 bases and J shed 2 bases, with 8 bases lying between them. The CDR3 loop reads CASSLAGGTGNTIYF. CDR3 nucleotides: TGTGCCAGCAGTTTAGCAGGGGGAACTGGAAACACCATATATTTT.

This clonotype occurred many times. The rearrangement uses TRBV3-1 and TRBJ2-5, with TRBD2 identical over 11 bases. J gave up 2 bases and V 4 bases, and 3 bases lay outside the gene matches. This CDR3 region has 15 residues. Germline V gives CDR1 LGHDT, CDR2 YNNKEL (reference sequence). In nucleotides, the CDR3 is TGTGCCAGCAGCCCGGGACTAGCGGTACAAGAGACCCAGTACTTC. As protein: CASSPGLAVQETQYF.

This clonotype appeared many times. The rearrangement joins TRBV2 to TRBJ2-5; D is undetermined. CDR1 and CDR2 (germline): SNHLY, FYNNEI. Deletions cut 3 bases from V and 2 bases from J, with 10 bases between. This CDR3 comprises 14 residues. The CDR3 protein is CASSEVAPQETQYF. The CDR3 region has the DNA TGTGCCAGCAGTGAGGTAGCACCGCAAGAGACCCAGTACTTC.

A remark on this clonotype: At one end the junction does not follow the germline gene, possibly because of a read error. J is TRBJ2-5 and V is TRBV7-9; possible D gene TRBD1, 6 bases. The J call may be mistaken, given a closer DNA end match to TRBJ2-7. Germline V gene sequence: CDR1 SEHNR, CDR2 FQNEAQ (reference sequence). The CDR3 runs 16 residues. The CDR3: CASSLGPWDNTDEQYF. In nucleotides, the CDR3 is TGTGCCAGTAGCTTAGGGCCGTGGGACAACACTGACGAGCAGTACTTC.